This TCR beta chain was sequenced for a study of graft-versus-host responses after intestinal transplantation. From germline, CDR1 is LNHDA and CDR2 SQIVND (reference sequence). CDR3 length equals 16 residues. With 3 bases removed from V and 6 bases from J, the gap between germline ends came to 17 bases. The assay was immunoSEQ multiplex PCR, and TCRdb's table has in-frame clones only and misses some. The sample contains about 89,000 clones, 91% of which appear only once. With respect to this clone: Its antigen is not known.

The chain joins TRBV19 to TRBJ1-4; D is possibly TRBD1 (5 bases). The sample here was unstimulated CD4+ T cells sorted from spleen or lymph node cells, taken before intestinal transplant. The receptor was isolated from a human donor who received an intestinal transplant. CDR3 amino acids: CASSILGTGGDEKLFF. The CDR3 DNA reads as TGTGCCAGTAGTATCCTAGGGACGGGAGGGGATGAAAAACTGTTTTTT. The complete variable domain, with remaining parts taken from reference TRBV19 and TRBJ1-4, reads DGGITQSPKYLFRKEGQNVTLSCEQNLNHDAMYWYRQDPGQGLRLIYYSQIVNDFQKGDIAEGYSVSREKKESFPLTVTSAQKNPTAFYLCASSILGTGGDEKLFFGSGTQLSVL.